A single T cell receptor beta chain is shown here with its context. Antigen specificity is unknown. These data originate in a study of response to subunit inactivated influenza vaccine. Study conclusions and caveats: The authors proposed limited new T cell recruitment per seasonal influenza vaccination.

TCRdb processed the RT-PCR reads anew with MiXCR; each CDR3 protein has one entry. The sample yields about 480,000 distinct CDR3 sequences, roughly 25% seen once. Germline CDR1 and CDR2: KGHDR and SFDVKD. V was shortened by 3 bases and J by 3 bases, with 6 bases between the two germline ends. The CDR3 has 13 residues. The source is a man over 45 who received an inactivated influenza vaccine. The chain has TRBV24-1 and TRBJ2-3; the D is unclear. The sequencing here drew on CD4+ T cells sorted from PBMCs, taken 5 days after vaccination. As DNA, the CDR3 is TGTGCCACCAGTGATGGTCGTACAGATACGCAGTATTTT. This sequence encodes CATSDGRTDTQYF.